This is a list of T cell receptor beta chains from one sample in a study of blood T cells in healthy people across ages. MiXCR, run by TCRdb on the 5' RACE reads, gives a single entry per CDR3 protein. The repertoire holds about 1,800,000 distinct CDR3 sequences, with under 30% as singletons. The source material was blood. All receptors derive from a woman in her twenties or thirties in good health. Both conserved end residues are part of each CDR3. A D gene is named only where the DNA matches it firmly. Clone sizes are given selectively: once, few, many, or a class where the clone is expanded.

len,d_gene,v_gene,abundance,j_gene,CDR3aa,CDR3nt
11,.,TRBV12-5,.,TRBJ2-3,CASGFRDMQYF,TGTGCTAGTGGTTTCAGAGATATGCAGTATTTT
13,.,TRBV9,.,TRBJ2-3,CASSAKNTDTQYF,TGTGCCAGCAGCGCCAAAAACACAGATACGCAGTATTTT
14,TRBD2,TRBV20-1,.,TRBJ2-1,CSAFPGLAGETQFF,TGCAGTGCTTTTCCGGGACTAGCGGGAGAGACCCAGTTCTTC
13,.,TRBV30,.,TRBJ2-5,CAWSVPGKETQYF,TGTGCCTGGAGTGTACCCGGAAAGGAGACCCAGTACTTC
17,TRBD2,TRBV12-3/TRBV12-4,many,TRBJ2-1,CASSPGTSGGNYNEQFF,TGTGCCAGCAGCCCCGGGACTAGCGGGGGGAACTACAATGAGCAGTTCTTC
15,.,TRBV12-3/TRBV12-4,few,TRBJ2-4,CASSRDTTGKAIQYF,TGTGCCAGCAGTCGGGATACCACGGGGAAGGCCATTCAGTACTTC
22,TRBD2,TRBV11-1,.,TRBJ2-5,CASSLARKPGLAGPSSYNEQYF,TGTGCCAGCAGCTTAGCGCGAAAGCCGGGACTAGCGGGACCCAGCTCCTACAATGAGCAGTACTTC
16,TRBD2,TRBV6-6,.,TRBJ2-5,CASSYSLAGGLMTQYF,TGTGCCAGCAGTTACTCTTTAGCGGGAGGTTTGATGACCCAGTACTTC
14,.,TRBV5-1,.,TRBJ2-4,CASSYEWTDNEQYF,TGCGCCAGCAGCTACGAGTGGACAGACAATGAGCAGTACTTC
15,.,TRBV2,.,TRBJ1-2,CASSEVGRGGYGYTF,TGTGCCAGCAGTGAAGTTGGTAGGGGGGGATATGGCTACACCTTC
16,TRBD1,TRBV12-3/TRBV12-4,.,TRBJ2-3,CASSGTGTGKTDTQYF,TGTGCCAGCAGTGGAACCGGGACAGGGAAAACAGATACGCAGTATTTT
13,.,TRBV29-1,many,TRBJ2-7,CSVRGWGDYEQYF,TGCAGCGTTCGGGGTTGGGGGGACTACGAGCAGTACTTC
12,.,TRBV2,.,TRBJ1-5,CANSRGNQPQHF,TGTGCCAACAGCAGGGGCAATCAGCCCCAGCATTTT
14,TRBD1,TRBV2,.,TRBJ2-1,CASRPGTGGFEQFF,TGTGCCAGCAGGCCCGGGACAGGGGGTTTTGAGCAGTTCTTC
12,.,TRBV12-3/TRBV12-4,many,TRBJ1-2,CASRQNPGGYTF,TGTGCCAGCAGGCAGAATCCTGGGGGCTACACCTTC
12,.,TRBV29-1,many,TRBJ2-5,CSVLPQQETQYF,TGCAGCGTTCTACCGCAACAAGAGACCCAGTACTTC
15,TRBD2,TRBV12-5,.,TRBJ2-2,CASGLVIGGAGELFF,TGTGCTAGTGGTTTGGTAATTGGGGGGGCCGGGGAGCTGTTTTTT
12,.,TRBV5-5,once,TRBJ2-1,CASSLLDNEQLF,TGTGCCAGCAGCTTGTTGGACAATGAGCAGTTGTTC
15,.,TRBV5-1,.,TRBJ2-2,CASSSPDTGTGELFF,TGCGCCAGCAGCAGCCCGGACACTGGGACCGGGGAGCTGTTTTTT
13,.,TRBV5-1,.,TRBJ2-5,CASSRSPEETQYF,TGCGCCAGCAGCAGGTCCCCGGAAGAGACCCAGTACTTC
17,.,TRBV6-5,.,TRBJ2-6,CASSYSRSGSGANVLTF,TGTGCCAGCAGTTATTCCCGTAGCGGCTCTGGGGCCAACGTCCTGACTTTC
17,TRBD2,TRBV20-1,.,TRBJ2-7,CSARASGTSGRGHEQYF,TGCAGTGCTAGGGCCTCGGGGACTAGCGGGAGAGGCCACGAGCAGTACTTC
11,.,TRBV12-3/TRBV12-4,.,TRBJ2-2,CASSFTLELFF,TGTGCCAGCAGTTTCACCCTGGAGCTGTTTTTT
19,.,TRBV7-9,.,TRBJ2-3,CASSLRPFSRGAYADTQYF,TGTGCCAGCAGCCTCCGCCCCTTCTCCCGGGGGGCGTATGCAGATACGCAGTATTTT
13,TRBD2,TRBV20-1,few,TRBJ2-1,CSASGGGYNEQFF,TGCAGTGCTAGCGGCGGGGGGTATAATGAGCAGTTCTTC
15,.,TRBV7-3,.,TRBJ2-3,CASSARDTAMYTQYF,TGTGCCAGCAGCGCTCGGGACACAGCCATGTATACGCAGTATTTT
14,TRBD2,TRBV10-2,.,TRBJ2-3,CASMGEGLTDTQYF,TGCGCCAGCATGGGGGAGGGGCTCACAGATACGCAGTATTTT
14,.,TRBV10-3,many,TRBJ2-7,CAISGLGASYEQYF,TGTGCCATCAGTGGACTAGGGGCCTCCTACGAGCAGTACTTC
16,.,TRBV15,.,TRBJ2-1,CATSDQEVGSYNEQFF,TGTGCCACCAGCGATCAGGAGGTGGGGTCCTACAATGAGCAGTTCTTC
15,.,TRBV14,many,TRBJ2-7,CASSQEWARTYEQYF,TGTGCCAGCAGCCAAGAATGGGCCAGAACCTACGAGCAGTACTTC
12,.,TRBV11-2,few,TRBJ2-7,CASSPSFYEQYF,TGTGCCAGCAGCCCCTCGTTCTACGAGCAGTACTTC
12,.,TRBV20-1,.,TRBJ2-1,CSANQLGNEQFF,TGCAGTGCTAACCAGCTAGGGAATGAGCAGTTCTTC
13,.,TRBV29-1,few,TRBJ2-7,CSVVGGGSYEQYF,TGCAGCGTTGTAGGGGGGGGTTCCTACGAGCAGTACTTC
15,.,TRBV12-3/TRBV12-4,many,TRBJ2-3,CASSSNRPSTDTQYF,TGTGCCAGCAGTTCGAACAGGCCATCTACAGATACGCAGTATTTT
14,TRBD1,TRBV20-1,many,TRBJ2-7,CSARDWGTGDEQYF,TGCAGTGCTAGAGATTGGGGTACAGGGGACGAGCAGTACTTC
14,.,TRBV7-2,.,TRBJ2-5,CASSSQGDQEAQYF,TGTGCCAGCAGCTCACAGGGAGACCAAGAGGCCCAGTACTTC
15,.,TRBV5-7,.,TRBJ2-5,CASSPHYSGPKVGYF,TGTGCCAGCAGCCCCCACTACTCGGGCCCAAAAGTCGGGTACTTC
16,.,TRBV7-2,.,TRBJ2-5,CASSLTRGSSYNEQYF,TGTGCCAGCAGCTTAACGAGGGGGAGCTCCTACAATGAGCAGTACTTC
14,.,TRBV5-1,few,TRBJ1-2,CASSGGDRLLGYTF,TGCGCCAGCAGCGGGGGGGACCGCCTTCTTGGCTACACCTTC
13,TRBD1,TRBV3-1,few,TRBJ1-4,CASALQGDEKLFF,TGTGCCAGCGCTCTACAGGGGGATGAAAAACTGTTTTTT
16,TRBD1,TRBV14,few,TRBJ1-2,CASSQKGAVTSYGYTF,TGTGCCAGCAGCCAAAAGGGGGCCGTTACCAGCTATGGCTACACCTTC
14,TRBD1,TRBV29-1,few,TRBJ1-1,CSVVGGTGGTEAFF,TGCAGCGTTGTTGGGGGGACAGGGGGCACTGAAGCTTTCTTT
13,TRBD1,TRBV7-7,.,TRBJ2-3,CASSLDGDRTKYF,TGTGCCAGCAGCTTGGATGGGGACAGGACGAAGTATTTT